The next 3 T cell receptor beta chains were all read from a single sample in a study of blood T cells in healthy people across ages. Primers used in a second PCR of about 7 to 12 cycles were a sample-barcoded 5' primer and a J-beta primer mix. TCRdb reanalysed the 5' RACE reads using MiXCR and keeps one entry per CDR3 protein. This repertoire shows fewer than 1,200,000 distinct CDR3 sequences, approximately 25% found once; its top ten account for around 0.7%. These records were also assigned to another study, of T cells of mothers and their children.

Sequencing was performed on blood. All receptors derive from a girl aged 2 to 10 in good health.

J is TRBJ2-5 and V is TRBV15; perhaps D is TRBD1 or TRBD2 (5 bases each). The CDR3 has 13 amino acids. V gave up 8 bases and J gave up 5 bases, with 15 bases separating them. CDR1 LNHNV and CDR2 YYDKDF come from the germline V gene (reference sequence). CDR3 nucleotides: TGTGCCACCGGCGCCCCGGGGCTGGAGACCCAGTACTTC. This sequence encodes CATGAPGLETQYF. Supplemented by reference TRBV15 and TRBJ2-5, the full variable domain reads DAMVIQNPRYQVTQFGKPVTLSCSQTLNHNVMYWYQQKSSQAPKLLFHYYDKDFNNEADTPDNFQSRRPNTSFCFLDIRSPGLGDTAMYLCATGAPGLETQYFGPGTRLLVL.

The chain joins TRBV7-9 to TRBJ2-3; TRBD2 matches 14 bases. The J segment lost 2 bases and the V segment lost 4 bases, leaving 17 bases of the junction unmatched. Per germline, CDR1 SEHNR and CDR2 FQNEAQ (reference sequence). The CDR3 spans 21 residues. CDR3 DNA sequence: TGTGCCAGCAGCTCCACGCAACCGGGACTAGCGGGGGCCTTAGTCACAGATACGCAGTATTTT. It translates to CASSSTQPGLAGALVTDTQYF.

V gene TRBV20-1 combines with J gene TRBJ2-2; D is possibly TRBD2 (6 bases). V lost 6 bases and J lost 7, with 12 bases in between. The CDR3 runs 12 residues. Germline-derived CDR1 and CDR2 are DFQATT and SNEGSKA (reference sequence). CDR3 bases: TGCAGTGCGTTCCGGGGGAGCGGGGAGCTGTTTTTT. Translating gives CSAFRGSGELFF.